This T cell receptor beta chain was identified in a study of human T cells and chemical hapten exposure. About the research overall: Alopecia areata, totalis or universalis affected patients who were mostly female. Study-level results: After DPC sensitization, TCRs above 1 in 1000 frequency showed no change. Relative to control repertoires, expanded TCRs gave rise to significantly more large CDR3 similarity clusters.

Time point: pre-sensitization, week 0. The treatment is: therapeutic diphenylcyclopropenone sensitization with weekly scalp DPC. TCRdb reanalysed the RACE reads using MiXCR and keeps one entry per CDR3 protein. The sample has tens of thousands of distinct CDR3 sequences; about 10% are singletons. This CDR3 is built from 14 residues. V was clipped by 6 bases and J by 0 bases, with 14 bases between them. The germline V gene encodes CDR1 DFQATT and CDR2 SNEGSKA (reference sequence). Notes on this clonotype: Its antigen is unidentified.

The sample here was whole blood, taken in connection with sensitization to the hapten diphenylcyclopropenone (DPC). This receptor was taken from a woman aged 50 to 60 with alopecia areata. Some clones in this sample may be carry-over from other donors' samples. The rearrangement links TRBV20-1 to TRBJ2-5, with no clear D. CDR3 bases: TGCAGTGCGAGCCTTAGAGGTTACCAAGAGACCCAGTACTTC. It yields the protein CSASLRGYQETQYF.